The 14 T cell receptor beta chains given below trace back to one sample, sequenced in a study of T cells after yellow fever vaccination. A single record per CDR3 protein comes from TCRdb applying MiXCR to the 5' RACE reads. The table lists more than 450,000 distinct CDR3 sequences, less than 25% of them singletons, with less than 20% in the top ten. The material sequenced was PBMCs, taken 21 days after the first yellow fever vaccination. The receptors here all came from a man aged 18 to 30 who received the YFV17D yellow fever vaccine.

V gene TRBV7-2 combines with J gene TRBJ2-3; 11 bases line up with TRBD1. Germline assignment: CDR1 SGHTA and CDR2 FQGNSA. The CDR3 covers 16 residues. V lost 5 bases and J lost 3; bases outside the gene matches: 7. The CDR3 region is CASSEGWDRGTDTQYF. CDR3 bases: TGTGCCAGCAGCGAAGGCTGGGACAGGGGGACAGATACGCAGTATTTT.

The table lists this clonotype with a few counts. Here the CDR3 reads CASSQAVLPETQYF. In nucleotides, the CDR3 is TGTGCCAGCAGCCAAGCCGTCTTACCAGAGACCCAGTACTTC. The chain links TRBV4-2 to TRBJ2-5; D uncertain. In germline, CDR1 is LGHNA, CDR2 YNFKEQ. Trimming left V 1 base short and J 4 bases short, with 10 bases between. The CDR3 has 14 amino acids.

V gene TRBV27 combines with J gene TRBJ2-2; D is uncertain. Trimming removed 5 bases from V and 2 bases from J, with 9 bases in between. From germline, CDR1 is MNHEY and CDR2 SMNVEV (reference sequence). The CDR3 consists of 14 residues. In DNA form, the CDR3 reads TGTGCCAGCAGTCTGCCTCACAACACCGGGGAGCTGTTTTTT. This sequence encodes CASSLPHNTGELFF.

This clonotype has at least ten counts. This chain links TRBV5-1 with TRBJ2-3; 12 bases map to TRBD2. Germline V gene lookup returns CDR1 SGHRS and CDR2 YFSETQ. The CDR3 has 16 residues. J gave up 2 bases and V 4 bases, and 5 bases lay outside the gene matches. The CDR3 DNA follows: TGCGCCAGCAGCCTTGGGACTAGCGGGTCCACAGATACGCAGTATTTT. Its translation: CASSLGTSGSTDTQYF.

V and J are TRBV6-2 or TRBV6-3 and TRBJ1-1; D unclear. The CDR3 has 16 amino acids. Germline V gene sequence: CDR1 MNHEY, CDR2 SVGEGT. Trimming took off 2 bases at V and 0 bases at J, with 13 bases between the two ends. CDR3 in amino acids: CASSYPEGQLNTEAFF. The CDR3 DNA reads TGTGCCAGCAGTTACCCAGAAGGGCAGCTGAACACTGAAGCTTTCTTT.

V is TRBV3-1 and J is TRBJ2-3; TRBD2 matches 12 bases. Germline CDR1 is LGHDT and CDR2 is YNNKEL (reference sequence). J gave up 5 bases and V 0 bases, and 3 bases lay outside the gene matches. The CDR3 is 16 amino acids. Here the CDR3 reads CASSQELAGGRDTQYF. The CDR3 DNA sequence: TGTGCCAGCAGCCAAGAACTAGCGGGGGGCAGAGATACGCAGTATTTT.

The rearrangement uses TRBV20-1 and TRBJ2-5, with TRBD2 matching 12 bases. Germline lookup yields CDR1 DFQATT and CDR2 SNEGSKA (reference sequence). V shed 2 bases and J 4 bases; nucleotides not matched to a gene: 5. CDR3 length equals 15 residues. CDR3 loop: CSARSASGGAETQYF. In DNA form, the CDR3 reads TGCAGTGCTAGAAGCGCTAGCGGGGGGGCAGAGACCCAGTACTTC.

This clonotype has more than one count but fewer than ten. The chain employs TRBV5-1 and TRBJ2-5; tentatively, D is TRBD1 (6 bases). Germline V gives CDR1 SGHRS, CDR2 YFSETQ. Trimming pared 4 bases from V and 5 bases from J, leaving 15 bases between. The CDR3 sequence is 14 residues long. The DNA of the CDR3 is TGCGCCAGCAGCCCTTGGGACATCCGGGAGACCCAGTACTTC. As protein: CASSPWDIRETQYF.

This clonotype was recorded many times. The chain uses TRBV5-1 and TRBJ1-2; the D gene is possibly TRBD1 (5 bases). Germline V lookup: CDR1 SGHRS, CDR2 YFSETQ. The CDR3 contains 14 residues. With 5 bases removed from V and 4 bases from J, the gap between germline ends came to 15 bases. Written as DNA, the CDR3 is TGCGCCAGCAGTAGCCAGGGAGAGACCTATGGCTACACCTTC. Amino acids: CASSSQGETYGYTF.

This clonotype was detected a few times. The V gene is TRBV23-1, the J gene TRBJ2-5; TRBD1 is a possible D gene (6 bases). TRBV23-1 qualifies as an ORF whose function is uncertain. The CDR3 length is 14 residues. Trimming cost V 4 bases and J 3 bases, with 12 bases left between them. The CDR3 protein is CASSLGATKETQYF. In DNA form, the CDR3 reads TGCGCCAGCAGTCTGGGGGCCACTAAAGAGACCCAGTACTTC.

The chain recombines TRBV12-3 or TRBV12-4 with TRBJ1-6, with 7 bases that match TRBD1. This CDR3 has 17 residues. J was trimmed by 1 base and V by 6 bases; bases with no gene match: 9. CDR3 in DNA: TGTGCCAGCAGGGAGACAGGGAGATGGTCCTATAATTCACCCCTCCACTTT. This codes for CASRETGRWSYNSPLHF.

This chain uses TRBV4-1 with TRBJ2-1; 9 bases map to TRBD2. The trim removed 0 bases at V and 5 bases at J, leaving 5 bases unmatched. The CDR3 consists of 16 residues. Germline-derived CDR1 and CDR2 are MGHRA and YSYEKL. CDR3 bases: TGCGCCAGCAGCCAAGACTCTAGCGGGGCCCACAATGAGCAGTTCTTC. Its translation: CASSQDSSGAHNEQFF.

This clonotype was observed a handful of times. The V and J genes are TRBV5-5 and TRBJ1-3; no clear D. V lost 2 bases, J lost 3 bases, and 12 bases lay in between. Germline V CDR1 and CDR2: SGHKS, YYEKEE (reference sequence). CDR3 length equals 15 residues. CDR3 in amino acids: CASSFGRLVGNTIYF. In DNA form, the CDR3 reads TGTGCCAGCAGCTTTGGTCGTCTAGTTGGAAACACCATATATTTT. The entire variable domain, with the rest obtained from reference TRBV5-5 and TRBJ1-3, is as follows: DAGVTQSPTHLIKTRGQQVTLRCSPISGHKSVSWYQQVLGQGPQFIFQYYEKEERGRGNFPDRFSARQFPNYSSELNVNALLLGDSALYLCASSFGRLVGNTIYFGEGSWLTVV.

The chain couples TRBV29-1 to TRBJ2-1, with 14 positions matching TRBD2. V shed 2 bases, J shed 1 base, and the junction held 7 bases outside the gene matches. From germline, CDR1 is SQVTM and CDR2 ANQGSEA. The CDR3 loop spans 18 amino acids. The CDR3 DNA follows: TGCAGCGTTGAAAGGACTAGCGGGGGGATCGGTTCCTACAATGAGCAGTTCTTC. Amino acids: CSVERTSGGIGSYNEQFF.